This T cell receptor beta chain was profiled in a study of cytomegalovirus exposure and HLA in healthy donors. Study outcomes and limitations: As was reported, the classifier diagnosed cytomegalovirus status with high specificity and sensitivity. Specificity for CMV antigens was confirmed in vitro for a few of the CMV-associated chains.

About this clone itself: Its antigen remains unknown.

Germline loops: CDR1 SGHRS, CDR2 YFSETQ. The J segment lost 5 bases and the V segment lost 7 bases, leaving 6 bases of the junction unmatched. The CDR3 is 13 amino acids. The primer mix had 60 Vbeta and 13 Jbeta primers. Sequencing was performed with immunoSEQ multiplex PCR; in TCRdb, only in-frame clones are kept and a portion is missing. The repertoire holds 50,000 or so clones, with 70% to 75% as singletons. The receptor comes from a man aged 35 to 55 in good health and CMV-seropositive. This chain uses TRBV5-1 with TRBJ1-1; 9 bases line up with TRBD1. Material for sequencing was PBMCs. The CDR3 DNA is TGCGCCAGCGGGGACAGGGTTACGACTGAAGCTTTCTTT. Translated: CASGDRVTTEAFF.